Here is one T cell receptor beta chain with its context. This record comes from a study of blood T cell repertoires in COVID-19. Deletions cut 2 bases from V and 8 bases from J, with 12 bases between. Germline values: CDR1 MDHEN, CDR2 SYDVKM. The length of the CDR3 is 14 residues. Sequencing was performed with immunoSEQ multiplex PCR; in TCRdb, only in-frame clones are kept and a portion is missing. Of under 250,000 clones in the sample, around four fifths are singletons; the top ten hold roughly 2.9%. Material: peripheral blood. V gene TRBV28 combines with J gene TRBJ1-4; no reliable D call. The origin of this receptor is a man between 45 and 60 years old with active or convalescent COVID-19. The CDR3, as DNA: TGTGCCAGCAGTTTAAGAGGTGCGGGCGAAAAACTGTTTTTT. Encoded protein: CASSLRGAGEKLFF.